This T cell receptor (beta chain) is drawn from a study of blood T cell repertoires in COVID-19. Study summary: T cells, B-cell-depleted T cells, or PBMCs provided the cDNA or gDNA that served as material.

This clone was found a few times. Libraries were prepared by immunoSEQ multiplex PCR; TCRdb keeps only in-frame clonotypes and omits some of them. The data hold over 600,000 clones, with 90% observed a single time. The germline CDR1 and CDR2 sequences are MDHEN and SYDVKM. V was clipped by 3 bases and J by 10 bases; unmatched bases: 4. The CDR3 is 14 residues long. Source material: peripheral blood. This sequence joins TRBV28 and TRBJ1-6; 9 bases fit TRBD1. This receptor was obtained from a woman aged 18 to 35 with acute or convalescent COVID-19. CDR3 DNA sequence: TGTGCCAGCAGTTTTGGACAGGGGAGCTCACCCCTCCACTTT. It specifies CASSFGQGSSPLHF.